This is a list of T cell receptor beta chains from one sample in a study of cytomegalovirus exposure and HLA in healthy donors. Sequencing was performed with immunoSEQ multiplex PCR; in TCRdb, only in-frame clones are kept and a portion is missing. The repertoire holds 200,000 or so clones, with roughly 74% as singletons. Material for sequencing was PBMCs. The receptors come from a woman aged 25 to 39 in good health and CMV-seropositive. Each CDR3 is given with its conserved first and last residue. The order of the fields is clone size, J gene, D gene, V gene, CDR3 protein, CDR3 DNA. The D gene is left open where the match is weak. Only some rows state a clone size, as once, few, many or a class for expanded clones.

clone_size: .; j_call: TRBJ1-1; d_call: .; v_call: TRBV6-5; cdr3_aa: CASTGPDTEAFF; cdr3_nt: TGTGCCAGTACAGGGCCGGACACTGAAGCTTTCTTT
clone_size: .; j_call: TRBJ2-1; d_call: TRBD2; v_call: TRBV6-6; cdr3_aa: CASIAGGNNEQFF; cdr3_nt: TGTGCCAGCATAGCGGGGGGTAACAATGAGCAGTTCTTC
clone_size: once; j_call: TRBJ1-2; d_call: .; v_call: TRBV5-1; cdr3_aa: CASSSGQLPHWDYGYTF; cdr3_nt: TGCGCCAGCAGCTCAGGACAGCTCCCTCACTGGGACTATGGCTACACCTTC
clone_size: once; j_call: TRBJ1-2; d_call: .; v_call: TRBV2; cdr3_aa: CASSPDSINYGYTF; cdr3_nt: TGTGCCAGCAGTCCAGACAGCATTAACTATGGCTACACCTTC
clone_size: .; j_call: TRBJ1-6; d_call: .; v_call: TRBV7-9; cdr3_aa: CASSLSEGPLHF; cdr3_nt: TGTGCCAGCAGCTTATCCGAGGGCCCCCTCCACTTT
clone_size: .; j_call: TRBJ2-1; d_call: .; v_call: TRBV11-2; cdr3_aa: CASSTRGGGTNEQFF; cdr3_nt: TGTGCCAGCAGCACCCGAGGGGGCGGGACCAATGAGCAGTTCTTC
clone_size: .; j_call: TRBJ1-2; d_call: .; v_call: TRBV2; cdr3_aa: CASSHQDSTSGYTF; cdr3_nt: .
clone_size: .; j_call: TRBJ1-3; d_call: .; v_call: TRBV2; cdr3_aa: CASSESGRLSGNTIYF; cdr3_nt: TGTGCCAGCAGTGAGAGTGGGAGGCTCTCTGGAAACACCATATATTTT
clone_size: .; j_call: TRBJ2-3; d_call: .; v_call: TRBV5-1; cdr3_aa: CASTPAGSSTDTQYF; cdr3_nt: TGCGCCAGCACCCCGGCGGGGTCTAGTACAGATACGCAGTATTTT
clone_size: .; j_call: TRBJ1-2; d_call: .; v_call: TRBV2; cdr3_aa: CASSPLEESYGYTF; cdr3_nt: TGTGCCAGCAGTCCCCTGGAGGAGTCCTATGGCTACACCTTC
clone_size: .; j_call: TRBJ2-5; d_call: TRBD1; v_call: TRBV28; cdr3_aa: CASSPVGQEGETQYF; cdr3_nt: TGTGCCAGTTCCCCCGTGGGACAGGAGGGAGAGACCCAGTACTTC
clone_size: .; j_call: TRBJ2-3; d_call: .; v_call: TRBV6-5; cdr3_aa: CASSSWGVSTDTQYF; cdr3_nt: TGTGCCAGCAGTTCCTGGGGGGTTAGCACAGATACGCAGTATTTT
clone_size: .; j_call: TRBJ2-7; d_call: .; v_call: TRBV5-4; cdr3_aa: CASSHPGQDKGYEQYF; cdr3_nt: TGTGCCAGCAGCCACCCGGGACAAGACAAAGGGTACGAGCAGTACTTC
clone_size: once; j_call: TRBJ1-1; d_call: TRBD1; v_call: TRBV5-6; cdr3_aa: CASSATGGEAFF; cdr3_nt: TGTGCCAGCAGCGCAACAGGGGGTGAAGCTTTCTTT
clone_size: .; j_call: TRBJ2-1; d_call: TRBD2; v_call: TRBV7-9; cdr3_aa: CASSLVASASGREDEQFF; cdr3_nt: TGTGCCAGCAGCTTAGTCGCGTCGGCTAGCGGGAGGGAAGATGAGCAGTTCTTC
clone_size: once; j_call: TRBJ2-7; d_call: .; v_call: TRBV29-1; cdr3_aa: CSVNDGNYEQYF; cdr3_nt: TGCAGCGTCAATGACGGGAACTACGAGCAGTACTTC
clone_size: once; j_call: TRBJ2-7; d_call: .; v_call: TRBV4-2; cdr3_aa: CASSQFFPRDYEQYF; cdr3_nt: TGTGCCAGCAGCCAATTTTTCCCTCGGGACTACGAGCAGTACTTC
clone_size: few; j_call: TRBJ2-1; d_call: .; v_call: TRBV7-9; cdr3_aa: CASSGGLSSSYNEQFF; cdr3_nt: TGTGCCAGCAGCGGGGGACTGTCGAGCTCCTACAATGAGCAGTTCTTC
clone_size: few; j_call: TRBJ2-7; d_call: TRBD1; v_call: TRBV11-3; cdr3_aa: CASSSSGTDYEQYF; cdr3_nt: TGTGCCAGCAGCTCGTCCGGGACAGACTACGAGCAGTACTTC
clone_size: .; j_call: TRBJ1-1; d_call: .; v_call: TRBV27; cdr3_aa: CASRTGSPIRATEAFF; cdr3_nt: TGTGCCAGCAGAACCGGGAGCCCGATCAGGGCCACTGAAGCTTTCTTT
clone_size: .; j_call: TRBJ1-1; d_call: .; v_call: TRBV27; cdr3_aa: CASLRLSGNTEAFF; cdr3_nt: TGTGCCAGCCTACGTCTTTCCGGGAACACTGAAGCTTTCTTT
clone_size: .; j_call: TRBJ2-3; d_call: TRBD2; v_call: TRBV27; cdr3_aa: CASSLGRAADTQYF; cdr3_nt: TGTGCCAGCAGTTTAGGGAGGGCGGCAGATACGCAGTATTTT
clone_size: .; j_call: TRBJ1-1; d_call: .; v_call: TRBV2; cdr3_aa: CASRAFEVNTEAFF; cdr3_nt: TGTGCCAGCAGGGCATTCGAGGTAAACACTGAAGCTTTCTTT
clone_size: .; j_call: TRBJ1-4; d_call: TRBD1; v_call: TRBV2; cdr3_aa: CASSEDRLATNEKLFF; cdr3_nt: TGTGCCAGCAGCGAGGACAGGCTTGCAACTAATGAAAAACTGTTTTTT
clone_size: .; j_call: TRBJ1-2; d_call: .; v_call: TRBV7-2; cdr3_aa: CASSSDGGYGYTF; cdr3_nt: TGTGCCAGCAGCTCTGACGGGGGTTATGGCTACACCTTC
clone_size: .; j_call: TRBJ1-4; d_call: TRBD1; v_call: TRBV19; cdr3_aa: CASSPDRWNEKLFF; cdr3_nt: TGTGCCAGCTCCCCGGACAGGTGGAATGAAAAACTGTTTTTT
clone_size: .; j_call: TRBJ2-3; d_call: .; v_call: TRBV11-2; cdr3_aa: CASSPGLRTDTQYF; cdr3_nt: TGTGCCAGCAGCCCAGGACTTCGCACAGATACGCAGTATTTT
clone_size: once; j_call: TRBJ1-1; d_call: .; v_call: TRBV19; cdr3_aa: CASSIGDTGFSEAFF; cdr3_nt: TGTGCCAGTAGTATAGGGGATACAGGGTTTTCTGAAGCTTTCTTT
clone_size: .; j_call: TRBJ2-1; d_call: .; v_call: TRBV28; cdr3_aa: CASTPPDPGAHRDEQFF; cdr3_nt: TGTGCCAGCACCCCTCCCGACCCGGGAGCGCACCGGGATGAGCAGTTCTTC
clone_size: .; j_call: TRBJ1-1; d_call: .; v_call: TRBV19; cdr3_aa: CASSPGTWGLLEAFF; cdr3_nt: TGTGCCAGTAGTCCAGGGACCTGGGGGCTCCTTGAAGCTTTCTTT
clone_size: once; j_call: TRBJ1-5; d_call: TRBD1; v_call: TRBV4-2; cdr3_aa: CASSQSDRDQPQHF; cdr3_nt: TGTGCCAGCAGCCAATCGGACAGGGATCAGCCCCAGCATTTT
clone_size: few; j_call: TRBJ1-1; d_call: .; v_call: TRBV6-5; cdr3_aa: CASYGNTEAFF; cdr3_nt: TGTGCCAGCTACGGGAACACTGAAGCTTTCTTT
clone_size: .; j_call: TRBJ2-1; d_call: TRBD1; v_call: TRBV12-5; cdr3_aa: CASGFTPLGQGKVYGQFF; cdr3_nt: TGTGCTAGTGGTTTTACCCCTTTAGGACAGGGAAAGGTGTATGGGCAGTTCTTC
clone_size: .; j_call: TRBJ2-1; d_call: .; v_call: TRBV28; cdr3_aa: CASQPTGKVYNEQFF; cdr3_nt: TGTGCCAGTCAACCGACGGGGAAGGTCTACAATGAGCAGTTCTTC